This T cell receptor beta chain was documented in a study of beta chain features in type 1 diabetes. The study's findings and limits: Because the template was cDNA, high-expressing cells might be over-represented. Patients showed naive, central memory and Treg TCRB repertoires that appeared more similar than those of healthy donors. It was possible that PCR favored shorter templates, equally so in patients and controls.

Trimming took 0 bases from V and 8 from J, leaving 15 bases between them. Germline V gives CDR1 SGHRS, CDR2 YFSETQ. The CDR3 sequence is 15 residues long. What was sequenced were expressed TCRB transcripts, since all of the isolated RNA had been reverse transcribed. Naive, central memory and regulatory T cell samples produced a mean of about 3.5 million reads. Profiled with immunoSEQ multiplex PCR; TCRdb holds only in-frame clones, not every one. Among roughly 300,000 clones, less than 15% were seen once, and the ten largest hold 6.7%. Only a few counts were recorded for this clone. Its antigen is unidentified.

The receptor comes from a man aged 25-45 years in good health. This chain connects TRBV5-1 to TRBJ2-4, with D possibly being TRBD1 or TRBD2 (6 bases each). Input material: central memory CD4+ T cells from blood. CDR3 sequence (DNA): TGCGCCAGCAGCTTGGGAAGGGGGGCCGTCGACATTCAGTACTTC. This gives the protein CASSLGRGAVDIQYF.